The clone carrying this T cell receptor (beta chain) has only a few counts. Antigen: not known. The V gene lost 5 bases and the J gene lost 5 bases, with 24 bases spanning the gap. From germline, CDR1 is LNHNV and CDR2 YYDKDF (reference sequence). The CDR3 covers 17 residues. Investigators reverse transcribed all isolated RNA, so they sequenced expressed TCRB transcripts. Method: immunoSEQ multiplex PCR; TCRdb's copy keeps in-frame clones and lacks some. The sample includes hundreds of thousands of clones, about an eighth of them seen just once. The authors sorted CD4+ naive, central memory, regulatory and stem cell-like memory cells via CD45RO/CCR7/CD25/CD127/CD95/CD27. Purity exceeded 95% in all sorted populations. The sample originates from a study of beta chain features in type 1 diabetes. Study outcomes and limitations: All four CD4+ subsets from Type 1 diabetes patients carried moderately but significantly shorter TCRB CDR3s. Type 1 diabetes patients had fewer VDJ junction insertions and more deletions. Short templates might get an advantage during PCR, and this would be equal in patients and controls.

J is TRBJ2-5 and V is TRBV15; the D gene is possibly TRBD1 (6 bases). The sample taken for sequencing was naive CD4+ T cells from blood. The receptor was derived from a man aged 18 to 29 with type 1 diabetes. The CDR3 sequence: CATSGPRDINFWETQYF. CDR3 nucleotide sequence: TGTGCCACCAGCGGCCCCCGGGACATAAACTTCTGGGAGACCCAGTACTTC.